The present T cell receptor (beta chain) was sequenced within a study of T cells after yellow fever vaccination. Study outcomes and limitations: Bulk-population clonotypes that are abundant could appear as contaminants in FACS-sorted repertoires. A small proportion of clonotypes was detected in both the CD4 and CD8 compartments. Weaker overall was a secondary response that nonetheless peaked faster, on day 5 versus 15.

Germline V gene sequence: CDR1 ENHRY, CDR2 SYGVKD. V gave up 4 bases and J gave up 7 bases, with 10 bases separating them. The CDR3 covers 12 residues. Making TCR cDNA involved 5'RACE template switching, which added UMIs and a universal primer site. Via MiXCR, TCRdb re-called the 5' RACE reads, giving one row per CDR3 protein. The sample consists of some 560,000 distinct CDR3 sequences, 15% to 20% of them appearing once. Turning to this clonotype: Its antigen is currently unknown.

This sequence was found in a man aged 30 to 39 who received the YFV17D yellow fever vaccine. This specimen consisted of PBMCs, obtained 15 days after the yellow fever booster vaccination. This chain joins TRBV10-3 and TRBJ1-1, with D possibly matching TRBD1 (5 bases). In DNA form, the CDR3 reads TGTGCCATCAGTGGTCGGGGGGATGAAGCTTTCTTT. Protein sequence: CAISGRGDEAFF.